What follows are 24 T cell receptor beta chains derived from one specimen sequenced in a study of cytomegalovirus exposure and HLA in healthy donors. 60 Vbeta and 13 Jbeta primers were used in PCR. The data were produced by immunoSEQ multiplex PCR, yet TCRdb's version contains in-frame clones alone and is incomplete. Of around 190,000 clones in the sample, 70% to 80% are singletons; the top ten hold around 1.5%. The sample was PBMCs. These receptors were taken from a woman aged 45-65 years in good health and CMV-seronegative.

This chain connects TRBV27 to TRBJ2-5; 8 bases map to TRBD1. The CDR3 sequence is 17 residues long. CDR1 is MNHEY, CDR2 SMNVEV, per germline (reference sequence). Trimming removed 4 bases from V and 3 bases from J; junction bases left unmatched: 13. CDR3 bases: TGTGCCAGCAGTTCTGACAGGGGAATCGGGCGGGAAGAGACCCAGTACTTC. It encodes CASSSDRGIGREETQYF.

V is TRBV6-5 and J is TRBJ2-1; 11 positions agree with TRBD1. Germline lookup yields CDR1 MNHEY and CDR2 SVGAGI. This CDR3 is built from 14 residues. The J segment lost 7 bases and the V segment lost 6 bases, leaving 5 bases of the junction unmatched. CDR3 nucleotides: TGTGCCAGCAGCGGACAGGGGGCGAAGAATGAGCAGTTCTTC. Amino acids: CASSGQGAKNEQFF.

The J gene is TRBJ1-3, the V gene TRBV4-3; no reliable D call. CDR3 size: 16 residues. CDR1 and CDR2 (germline): LGHNA, YSLEER. V dropped 0 bases and J dropped 1 base, with 10 bases sitting between them. DNA for the CDR3: TGCGCCAGCAGCCAAGATAGGGAGAGATCTGGAAACACCATATATTTT. This translates into CASSQDRERSGNTIYF.

This clone has more than one count but fewer than ten. This chain uses TRBV25-1 with TRBJ2-1, with D hard to call. The CDR3 sequence is 11 residues long. Trimming took off 4 bases at V and 4 bases at J, with 2 bases between the two ends. Germline CDR1 MGHDK, CDR2 SYGVNS. This CDR3 is CASSVYNEQFF. CDR3 DNA sequence: TGTGCCAGCAGTGTATACAATGAGCAGTTCTTC.

J is TRBJ2-7 and V is TRBV4-3, with TRBD1 identical over 7 bases. The CDR3 has 17 residues. The junction had 8 bases not matched to a gene; V was cut back by 0 bases and J by 0 bases. In germline, CDR1 is LGHNA, CDR2 YSLEER. DNA for the CDR3: TGCGCCAGCAGCCAAGAATTAGGGGACAGCCTCTCCTACGAGCAGTACTTC. Its translation: CASSQELGDSLSYEQYF.

The chain joins TRBV10-3 to TRBJ1-1, with 7 nucleotides matching TRBD1. This CDR3 is built from 15 residues. V gave up 6 bases and J gave up 0 bases; unmatched junction bases: 7. Germline V gene data show CDR1 as ENHRY and CDR2 as SYGVKD. The CDR3 reads CAISKTGALNTEAFF. The CDR3 DNA follows: TGTGCCATCAGCAAAACAGGGGCTTTGAACACTGAAGCTTTCTTT.

V usage is TRBV28 and J usage is TRBJ2-7; TRBD1 agrees at 7 bases. CDR1 is MDHEN and CDR2 is SYDVKM in the germline V gene. After removal of 6 bases from V and 4 bases from J, the junction contained 12 bases not matched to a gene. The CDR3 spans 15 residues. CDR3 sequence reads: CASSLGGKTGYEQYF. CDR3 bases: TGTGCCAGCAGCTTAGGTGGGAAGACAGGGTACGAGCAGTACTTC.

The chain combines TRBV19 with TRBJ1-2, with 7 bases that match TRBD1. Germline V gene data show CDR1 as LNHDA and CDR2 as SQIVND (reference sequence). J was trimmed by 8 bases and V by 3 bases; bases with no gene match: 18. The CDR3 totals 17 residues. CDR3 residues: CASSIWIRDREIYGYTF. The CDR3 nucleotides read TGTGCCAGTAGTATTTGGATACGTGACAGGGAGATTTACGGCTACACCTTC.

The V and J genes are TRBV27 and TRBJ1-2, with a weak D call TRBD1 (5 bases). There are 13 residues in the CDR3. V was trimmed by 4 bases and J by 3 bases, leaving 9 bases between them. Germline values: CDR1 MNHEY, CDR2 SMNVEV (reference sequence). The CDR3 here is CASSSPTDYGYTF. Here the CDR3 DNA reads TGTGCCAGCAGTTCCCCGACAGACTATGGCTACACCTTC.

The chain couples TRBV6-7 to TRBJ1-5, with 9 positions matching TRBD1. TRBV6-7 is sorted into the ORF group, with uncertain function. J lost 1 base, V lost 5 bases, and 6 bases had no gene match. CDR3 length equals 16 residues. This CDR3 reads CASSTGTGPSNQPQHF. The CDR3 nucleotides are TGTGCCAGCAGTACTGGGACAGGGCCAAGCAATCAGCCCCAGCATTTT.

V is TRBV6-6 and J is TRBJ2-7; D might be TRBD2 (6 bases). The CDR3 runs to 13 residues. Germline CDR1 is MNHNY and CDR2 is SVGAGI (reference sequence). V lost 6 bases to trimming and J lost 3 bases, with 12 bases between them. For the CDR3, the DNA is TGTGCCAGCAGCCAGAATAGCGGCTACGAGCAGTACTTC. Translating it yields CASSQNSGYEQYF.

This chain connects TRBV5-6 to TRBJ1-4, with unresolved D. V was trimmed by 4 bases and J by 0 bases, leaving 7 bases between them. CDR3 size: 14 residues. CDR1 and CDR2 from the germline V gene are SGHDT and YYEEEE. The DNA of the CDR3 is TGTGCCAGCAGCCCGGGAGCAACTAATGAAAAACTGTTTTTT. It is translated as CASSPGATNEKLFF.

The chain uses TRBV7-2 and TRBJ2-5, with a possible D match to TRBD2 (6 bases). The J call may be mistaken, given a closer DNA end match to TRBJ2-7. This CDR3 contains 14 residues. CDR1 and CDR2 (germline): SGHTA, FQGNSA. The CDR3: CASSLVGTDYEQYF. The CDR3 nucleotides read TGTGCCAGCAGCTTAGTGGGGACTGACTACGAGCAGTACTTC.

The chain combines TRBV7-9 with TRBJ2-7, with D maybe TRBD2 (5 bases). V was trimmed by 1 base and J by 3 bases, leaving 10 bases between them. The V gene's germline CDR1 is SEHNR and CDR2 FQNEAQ (reference sequence). The CDR3 extends over 14 amino acids. CDR3: CASSLVERHYEQYF. The DNA for the CDR3 is TGTGCCAGCAGCTTAGTCGAGCGGCACTACGAGCAGTACTTC. The variable domain in full, completed from reference TRBV7-9 and TRBJ2-7, reads DTGVSQNPRHKITKRGQNVTFRCDPISEHNRLYWYRQTLGQGPEFLTYFQNEAQLEKSRLLSDRFSAERPKGSFSTLEIQRTEQGDSAMYLCASSLVERHYEQYFGPGTRLTVT.

The chain has TRBV5-1 and TRBJ1-5; TRBD1 agrees at 11 bases. Germline V gene sequence: CDR1 SGHRS, CDR2 YFSETQ. V shed 2 bases and J 6 bases; nucleotides not matched to a gene: 4. The CDR3 totals 15 residues. This chain's CDR3 is CASSLGTGGIQPQHF. The CDR3 DNA follows: TGCGCCAGCAGCTTAGGGACAGGGGGGATTCAGCCCCAGCATTTT. Full variable domain (outside the CDR3, taken from reference TRBV5-1 and TRBJ1-5): KAGVTQTPRYLIKTRGQQVTLSCSPISGHRSVSWYQQTPGQGLQFLFEYFSETQRNKGNFPGRFSGRQFSNSRSEMNVSTLELGDSALYLCASSLGTGGIQPQHFGDGTRLSIL.

This chain uses TRBV7-9 with TRBJ2-7; weak D call: TRBD2 (7 bases). The ends were cut back, 1 base at V and 7 bases at J, with 17 bases in the middle. This CDR3 contains 15 residues. Germline CDR1 is SEHNR and CDR2 is FQNEAQ (reference sequence). The CDR3 reads CASSLGGGREREQYF. DNA of the CDR3: TGTGCCAGCAGCTTAGGAGGGGGGAGGGAGAGGGAGCAGTACTTC.

This chain uses TRBV29-1 with TRBJ1-1; TRBD1 matches at 12 bases. The CDR3 loop spans 20 amino acids. Germline CDR1 SQVTM, CDR2 ANQGSEA. Trimming removed 6 bases from V and 4 bases from J; junction bases left unmatched: 24. The chain's CDR3 is CSVEPRRAPGQGAKRTEAFF. In nucleotides, the CDR3 is TGCAGCGTCGAACCCCGACGAGCCCCGGGACAGGGGGCGAAGCGCACTGAAGCTTTCTTT.

The gene calls are TRBV28 and TRBJ1-6; D gene uncertain. The V gene's germline CDR1 is MDHEN and CDR2 SYDVKM. Trimming took off 8 bases at V and 6 bases at J, with 14 bases between the two ends. CDR3 length equals 14 residues. CDR3 DNA: TGTGCCAGCTCCACCCGACTGGGTAATTCACCCCTCCACTTT. This encodes CASSTRLGNSPLHF.

The rearrangement links TRBV5-1 to TRBJ2-7; no clear D. From germline, CDR1 is SGHRS and CDR2 YFSETQ. The CDR3 length is 15 residues. V gave up 0 bases and J gave up 2 bases, with 12 bases separating them. In DNA, the CDR3 is TGCGCCAGCAGCTTGGAGTTTGGAGCTACCTACGAGCAGTACTTC. It translates to CASSLEFGATYEQYF.

The chain recombines TRBV16 with TRBJ1-1, with D maybe TRBD1 (5 bases). V lost 4 bases and J 5 bases, leaving 11 bases between the germline ends. The CDR3 consists of 13 residues. The germline CDR1 and CDR2 sequences are KGHSY and FQNENV. This CDR3 reads CASSRGERTEAFF. Written as DNA, the CDR3 is TGTGCCAGCAGCCGGGGGGAGCGGACTGAAGCTTTCTTT.

Only a few counts were recorded for this clone. The CDR3 coding sequence is TGCGCCAGCAGCTTGTTACAGGGGTCAAATGAAAAACTGTTTTTT. It codes for CASSLLQGSNEKLFF. The chain is built from TRBV5-1 and TRBJ1-4, with 7 bases aligning to TRBD1. The CDR3 contains 15 residues. Per the germline V gene, CDR1 is SGHRS and CDR2 is YFSETQ. The trim removed 1 base at V and 5 bases at J, leaving 5 bases unmatched.

The V and J genes are TRBV9 and TRBJ1-3, with 9 bases aligning to TRBD1. Losses at the gene ends were 3 bases for V and 4 bases for J; bases not matched to a gene: 8. The CDR3 has 16 amino acids. CDR1 SGDLS and CDR2 YYNGEE come from the germline V gene. CDR3 bases: TGTGCCAGCAGCGCGGACAGGGGAATTTCGGGAAACACCATATATTTT. Translating gives CASSADRGISGNTIYF.

This chain joins TRBV7-3 and TRBJ2-1, with 12 bases fitting TRBD2. Germline V gene lookup returns CDR1 SGHTA and CDR2 FQGTGA. The CDR3 consists of 17 residues. Trimming cost V 0 bases and J 9 bases; bases outside gene matches: 9. This chain's CDR3 is CASSLTPASGRAGEQFF. The CDR3 nucleotides read TGTGCCAGCAGCTTAACCCCCGCTAGCGGGAGGGCCGGTGAGCAGTTCTTC. The variable domain in full, with the rest retrieved from reference TRBV7-3 and TRBJ2-1, is GAGVSQTPSNKVTEKGKYVELRCDPISGHTALYWYRQSLGQGPEFLIYFQGTGAADDSGLPNDRFFAVRPEGSVSTLKIQRTERGDSAVYLCASSLTPASGRAGEQFFGPGTRLTVL.

This chain connects TRBV6-6 to TRBJ2-5, with TRBD2 identical over 8 bases. The trim removed 4 bases at V and 11 bases at J, leaving 15 bases unmatched. Germline assignment: CDR1 MNHNY and CDR2 SVGAGI (reference sequence). This CDR3 has 15 residues. This CDR3 reads CASSFRTGGAGEQYF. CDR3 sequence (DNA): TGTGCCAGCAGTTTCCGGACTGGGGGAGCGGGGGAGCAGTACTTC.